This T cell receptor (beta chain) derives from a study of read filtering for tumor transcriptome and immune sequencing. This library used roughly 400 ng RNA and molecular barcoded adaptors spanning alpha/delta and beta/gamma chains. One entry per CDR3 protein results from TCRdb running MiXCR on the reads. The sample holds about 47,000 distinct CDR3 sequences, roughly 12% seen once. There are many counts of this clonotype. The V end lost 1 base, the J end lost 5 bases, and 1 base lay between the germline ends. Germline values: CDR1 KGHSH, CDR2 LQKENI. The CDR3 sequence is 11 residues long. Material: a population of CD138-negative cells sorted from bone marrow. This TCR came from a donor at least 40 years old with multiple myeloma. This chain uses TRBV18 with TRBJ2-3; D not resolved. In nucleotides, the CDR3 is TGTGCCAGCTCACCACTAGATACGCAGTATTTT. Translation gives CASSPLDTQYF.